This T cell receptor (beta chain) is drawn from a study of shared clonotypes between healthy human individuals. Original methodology: Filtering differed, since immunoSEQ gave only junction sequences and no quality scores. Profiling relied on immunoSEQ multiplex PCR, and the TCRdb table lists in-frame clones only, not all of them. The D gene and trimming were derived from the DNA, and the V and J assignments and clone size from that table. The sample has 2,500,000 or so clones; approximately 93% are singletons. With regard to this clone: Its target is not known.

CDR3 length: 15 residues. Overall study findings and caveats: Generation probabilities were higher for clonotypes shared across all four sorted-subset donors than for unshared ones. Generally, naive subsets came out with larger estimated richness than memory subsets.

Specimen: naive CD4+ T cells from PBMCs. The subset: CD45RA+ positively selected. The V call is TRBV21-1, the J call TRBJ1-2. TRBV21-1 counts as a pseudogene. The receptor comes from a young man in good health. Some clones in this sample may be carry-over from other donors' samples. Here the CDR3 DNA reads TGTGCCAGCAGCAAAGAGGGGCTAATTGGGAGCGGCTACACCTTC. Amino acid sequence: CASSKEGLIGSGYTF.